This entry lists 15 T cell receptor beta chains sequenced from one sample in a study of blood T cell repertoires in COVID-19. The assay was immunoSEQ multiplex PCR, and TCRdb's table has in-frame clones only and misses some. This repertoire shows around 300,000 clones, 80% to 90% found once; its top ten account for approximately 3%. The sequenced sample consisted of peripheral blood. The receptor source for this set is a man aged 25 to 40 with active or convalescent COVID-19.

A word on this clone: This specimen includes other DNA sequences encoding the same CDR3. The rearrangement joins TRBV19 to TRBJ1-4, with 11 bases matching TRBD1. In germline, CDR1 is LNHDA, CDR2 SQIVND (reference sequence). V shed 10 bases and J 8 bases; nucleotides not matched to a gene: 6. This CDR3 has 13 residues. The CDR3 nucleotides read TGTGCCACCGGGACAGGGGGAAACGAAAAACTGTTTTTT. This codes for CATGTGGNEKLFF.

This clone was counted a few times. The chain is built from TRBV11-2 and TRBJ1-2, with D possibly TRBD1 on 5 matching bases. The CDR3 is 14 residues long. The V end lost 4 bases, the J end lost 0 bases, and 9 bases lay between the germline ends. Germline values: CDR1 SGHAT, CDR2 FQNNGV. The CDR3 protein is CASSWGGTNYGYTF. The CDR3 DNA reads as TGTGCCAGCAGCTGGGGCGGGACTAACTATGGCTACACCTTC.

This clone was found a few times. This sequence joins TRBV5-1 and TRBJ2-3; 7 nucleotides line up with TRBD1. The V and J ends lost 10 bases and 6 bases, in that order; junction bases with no gene match: 14. CDR3 size: 14 residues. The germline V gene encodes CDR1 SGHRS and CDR2 YFSETQ. The CDR3 reads CAVSLGGLWDTQYF. The CDR3 DNA follows: TGCGCCGTTTCTTTAGGGGGCCTCTGGGATACGCAGTATTTT. Based on the CDR3 plus reference TRBV5-1 and TRBJ2-3, the full variable domain is KAGVTQTPRYLIKTRGQQVTLSCSPISGHRSVSWYQQTPGQGLQFLFEYFSETQRNKGNFPGRFSGRQFSNSRSEMNVSTLELGDSALYLCAVSLGGLWDTQYFGPGTRLTVL.

V and J are TRBV5-1 and TRBJ1-1; the match to TRBD1 covers 9 bases. J gave up 3 bases and V 4 bases, and 7 bases lay outside the gene matches. This CDR3 is built from 15 residues. CDR1 and CDR2 (germline): SGHRS, YFSETQ. The CDR3 DNA sequence: TGCGCCAGCAGCCTAACAGGGGGCGTAGACACTGAAGCTTTCTTT. Protein product: CASSLTGGVDTEAFF.

V is TRBV2 and J is TRBJ1-2; the D gene is possibly TRBD1 (5 bases). This CDR3 spans 15 amino acids. Germline V CDR1 and CDR2: SNHLY, FYNNEI. V dropped 2 bases and J dropped 5 bases, with 15 bases sitting between them. The CDR3: CASSEPGGGGYGYTF. DNA of the CDR3: TGTGCCAGCAGTGAACCCGGCGGGGGAGGGTATGGCTACACCTTC.

V and J are TRBV7-2 and TRBJ2-2, with TRBD2 as a possible D gene (5 bases). Between the trimmed V and J ends, which lost 1 base and 7 bases, there was a span of 13 bases. The germline gives CDR1 SGHTA, CDR2 FQGNSA. This CDR3 spans 15 amino acids. CDR3 coding DNA: TGTGCCAGCAGCTTAGGACTACCCGGGTTCGGGGAGCTGTTTTTT. This codes for CASSLGLPGFGELFF.

The chain employs TRBV4-2 and TRBJ2-3; 13 nucleotides match TRBD2. V trimming: 4 bases; J trimming: 11 bases; junction bases outside the gene matches: 6. The germline CDR1 and CDR2 sequences are LGHNA and YNFKEQ. CDR3 length: 14 amino acids. The CDR3 loop reads CASSLGLAGAQQYF. CDR3 DNA sequence: TGTGCCAGCAGCCTTGGACTAGCGGGAGCCCAGCAGTATTTT.

This rearrangement joins TRBV7-2 to TRBJ2-2; TRBD1 matches 8 bases. The CDR3 is made up of 18 amino acids. Germline CDR1 is SGHTA and CDR2 is FQGNSA. V lost 4 bases to trimming and J lost 7 bases; unmatched junction nucleotides: 17. The CDR3 coding sequence is TGTGCCAGCAGCTCCTCCCCCTCACTGGACAGGGTTCACGGGGAGCTGTTTTTT. Translated, it gives CASSSSPSLDRVHGELFF.

The chain joins TRBV24-1 to TRBJ1-2; D gene uncertain. This CDR3 has 15 residues. Germline CDR1 is KGHDR and CDR2 is SFDVKD. Trimming took off 2 bases at V and 4 bases at J, with 13 bases between the two ends. The CDR3, as DNA: TGTGCCACCAGTGATTCACGGGGTTTTAGCTATGGCTACACCTTC. This encodes CATSDSRGFSYGYTF.

This clone was counted a few times. The rearrangement joins TRBV19 to TRBJ1-5; maybe TRBD1 (6 bases). The CDR3 extends over 14 amino acids. Germline-derived CDR1 and CDR2 are LNHDA and SQIVND (reference sequence). Trimming stripped 1 base from V and 7 bases from J, with 11 bases between. CDR3 nucleotides: TGTGCCAGTAGTATAGTGGGGGCAAGGCAGCCCCAGCATTTT. This translates into CASSIVGARQPQHF.

This clone was seen a single time. V and J are TRBV24-1 and TRBJ2-7; possible D gene TRBD1, 5 bases. CDR3 length: 13 residues. The germline CDR1 and CDR2 sequences are KGHDR and SFDVKD. Trimming stripped 4 bases from V and 4 bases from J, with 10 bases between. As DNA, the CDR3 is TGTGCCACCAGTGACCCGGACAAGTACGAGCAGTACTTC. This sequence encodes CATSDPDKYEQYF.

The CDR3 loop reads CASSPTGTGAGGYTF. CDR3 nucleotides: TGTGCCAGCAGTCCTACCGGGACAGGGGCCGGTGGCTACACCTTC. The V and J genes are TRBV6-5 and TRBJ1-2, with TRBD1 matching over 10 bases. This CDR3 is built from 15 residues. Germline assignment: CDR1 MNHEY and CDR2 SVGAGI. V dropped 5 bases and J dropped 7; count of bases not matched to a gene: 10.

The V gene is TRBV6-6, the J gene TRBJ2-7; TRBD2 matches 12 bases. The germline CDR1 and CDR2 sequences are MNHNY and SVGAGI (reference sequence). Trimming removed 7 bases from V and 5 bases from J; junction bases left unmatched: 6. The CDR3 length is 14 residues. CDR3 loop: CASISSGRDHEQYF. The CDR3 coding sequence is TGTGCCAGCATTTCTAGCGGGAGGGATCACGAGCAGTACTTC.

The rearrangement links TRBV3-1 (or the pseudogene TRBV3-2) to TRBJ1-5; D is unclear. Trimming shortened V by 0 bases and J by 6 bases, and 6 bases separated the two germline ends. From germline, CDR1 is LGHDT and CDR2 YNNKEL (reference sequence). This CDR3 has 13 residues. The CDR3: CASSQDLSQPQHF. The CDR3 nucleotides read TGTGCCAGCAGCCAAGATTTGAGTCAGCCCCAGCATTTT.

The V and J genes are TRBV5-1 and TRBJ2-1; TRBD1 matches at 11 bases. Trimming cost V 0 bases and J 7 bases; bases outside gene matches: 0. This CDR3 spans 14 amino acids. Per the germline V gene, CDR1 is SGHRS and CDR2 is YFSETQ. CDR3 nucleotides: TGCGCCAGCAGCTTGGGGGACAGGGGGAATGAGCAGTTCTTC. This translates into CASSLGDRGNEQFF.